This T cell receptor beta chain came from a study of blood T cell repertoires in COVID-19. Study-level background: Whether acute or convalescent, the COVID-19 samples came from the United States, Italy and Spain. In each case, the material was cDNA or gDNA derived from T cells, B-cell-depleted T cells, or PBMCs.

Per the study methods: Nucleated cell counts were estimated from reference gene primer amplification. Some clones are missing from TCRdb's copy, which holds only in-frame ones; the method was immunoSEQ multiplex PCR. V, J and clone size reflect that table, while D and trimming were determined from the DNA. The table lists more than 250,000 clones, over 75% of them singletons. Losses at the gene ends were 1 base for V and 1 base for J; bases not matched to a gene: 7. There are 16 residues in the CDR3. The germline CDR1 and CDR2 sequences are SGHRS and YFSETQ. This clonotype was sampled from a human donor in a cohort sampled during active COVID-19. Sequencing was performed on peripheral blood. This sequence joins TRBV5-1 and TRBJ2-5, with 7 bases matching TRBD2. The CDR3 spells CASSLRSGAVQETQYF. The CDR3 DNA sequence: TGCGCCAGCAGCTTGAGAAGCGGGGCGGTCCAAGAGACCCAGTACTTC.